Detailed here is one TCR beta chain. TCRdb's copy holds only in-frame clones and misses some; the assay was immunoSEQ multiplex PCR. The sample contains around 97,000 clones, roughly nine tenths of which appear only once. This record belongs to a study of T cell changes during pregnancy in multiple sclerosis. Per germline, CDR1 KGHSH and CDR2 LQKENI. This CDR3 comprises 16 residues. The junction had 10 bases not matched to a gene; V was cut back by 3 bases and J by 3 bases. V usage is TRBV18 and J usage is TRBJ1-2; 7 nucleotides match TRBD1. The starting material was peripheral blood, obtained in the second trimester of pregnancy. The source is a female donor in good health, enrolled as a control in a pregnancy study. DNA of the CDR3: TGTGCCAGCTCACCGCGTCAGGGGGACGGGTACTATGGCTACACCTTC. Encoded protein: CASSPRQGDGYYGYTF.